The T cell receptor (beta chain) described here comes from a study of blood T cell repertoires in COVID-19. Across the study: COVID-19 samples, acute and convalescent, were from the United States, Italy and Spain. PBMCs, B-cell-depleted T cells, or T cells provided the cDNA or gDNA that made up the material.

Per the germline V gene, CDR1 is LNHDA and CDR2 is SQIVND (reference sequence). J gave up 6 bases and V 10 bases, and 18 bases lay outside the gene matches. The CDR3 loop spans 16 amino acids. Per the original data handling: From reference gene primer amplification, estimates of nucleated cell counts were derived. Data came from immunoSEQ multiplex PCR; TCRdb stores just in-frame clones and leaves some out. The V and J calls and clone size come from that table; D and trimming were worked out from the DNA. This table has around 130,000 clones, around 81% appearing once. The sequence was obtained from a human donor in a cohort sampled during active COVID-19. Sequencing was carried out using peripheral blood. V is TRBV19 and J is TRBJ2-5; TRBD2 aligns across 9 bases. The CDR3 DNA follows: TGTGCCACCACACAATCCGGCGGGGGGGCCGGTCAGACCCAGTACTTC. It translates to CATTQSGGGAGQTQYF.